Sequencing of this TCR beta chain was carried out in a study of T cells in Graves' hyperthyroidism and ophthalmopathy. Amplification yielded TCR beta CDR3 regions, with RNA transcripts as the source. Using the HTBI primer set, a first-round RT-PCR was run on the TCR CDR3. Using its own MiXCR run on the multiplex PCR reads, TCRdb lists one record per CDR3 protein. The top ten hold roughly a tenth of the sample, which has 650,000 to 750,000 distinct CDR3 sequences, 14% seen once. Stability of Graves' hyperthyroidism was defined as absent ophthalmopathy progression within 18 months. CDR3 length: 15 residues. The ends were cut back, 6 bases at V and 0 bases at J, with 11 bases in the middle. CDR1 is MDHEN and CDR2 is SYDVKM in the germline V gene.

Source material: blood. The chain joins TRBV28 to TRBJ2-2, with D maybe TRBD1 (6 bases). This TCR came from a woman between 18 and 30 years old with Graves' hyperthyroidism. Written as DNA, the CDR3 is TGTGCCAGCAGCTGGGACATCGCGAACACCGGGGAGCTGTTTTTT. Encoded protein: CASSWDIANTGELFF.